One and the same sample provided the 14 T cell receptor beta chains below, sequenced in a study of shared clonotypes between healthy human individuals. Only in-frame clones appear in the TCRdb table, and some are missing; sequencing was by immunoSEQ multiplex PCR. The data show under 1,900,000 clones, approximately 98.5% seen once. Sequencing used naive CD4+ T cells sorted from blood. As for subset: CD45RA+ positively selected. These TCRs come from a man younger than 40 in good health.

V is TRBV18 and J is TRBJ2-5, with 8 nucleotides matching TRBD1. Germline-derived CDR1 and CDR2 are KGHSH and LQKENI. The CDR3 length is 16 residues. J was trimmed by 4 bases and V by 2 bases; bases with no gene match: 9. The CDR3 loop is CASSPVRTGTGETQYF. CDR3 bases: TGTGCCAGCTCACCAGTAAGGACAGGGACTGGAGAGACCCAGTACTTC.

This clone was observed a handful of times. The chain recombines TRBV19 with TRBJ2-1; 8 bases are shared with TRBD2. V was pared by 6 bases and J by 3 bases, with 13 bases of the junction left unmatched. The CDR3 runs to 17 residues. Germline V CDR1 and CDR2: LNHDA, SQIVND (reference sequence). CDR3 loop: CASRGFMPSGYYNEQFF. The CDR3 DNA reads TGTGCCAGTAGAGGCTTTATGCCTAGCGGGTACTACAATGAGCAGTTCTTC.

The chain employs TRBV5-1 and TRBJ2-2, with D perhaps TRBD1 or TRBD2 (5 bases each). Per the germline V gene, CDR1 is SGHRS and CDR2 is YFSETQ. This CDR3 has 16 amino acids. V dropped 3 bases and J dropped 3 bases, with 15 bases sitting between them. Written as DNA, the CDR3 is TGCGCCAGCAGCTCTCATACCGGGGCAGACACCGGGGAGCTGTTTTTT. Encoded protein: CASSSHTGADTGELFF.

The V and J genes are TRBV5-1 and TRBJ1-3; D may be TRBD1 (6 bases). Germline values: CDR1 SGHRS, CDR2 YFSETQ. The CDR3 has 17 amino acids. Trimming left V 3 bases short and J 0 bases short, with 16 bases between. CDR3 protein: CASSYSPQGGSGNTIYF. The DNA for the CDR3 is TGCGCCAGCAGCTATAGCCCACAGGGAGGCTCTGGAAACACCATATATTTT. Supplemented by reference TRBV5-1 and TRBJ1-3, the full variable domain reads KAGVTQTPRYLIKTRGQQVTLSCSPISGHRSVSWYQQTPGQGLQFLFEYFSETQRNKGNFPGRFSGRQFSNSRSEMNVSTLELGDSALYLCASSYSPQGGSGNTIYFGEGSWLTVV.

The chain links TRBV6-4 to TRBJ1-1; D gene ambiguous. CDR3 length: 13 residues. Trimming stripped 8 bases from V and 2 bases from J, with 12 bases between. CDR1 MRHNA and CDR2 SNTAGT come from the germline V gene. Written as DNA, the CDR3 is TGTGCCAGCTCCAGGAAATCCAACACTGAAGCTTTCTTT. Translation gives CASSRKSNTEAFF.

The chain is built from TRBV27 and TRBJ2-7; 8 nucleotides agree with TRBD1. Germline CDR1 is MNHEY and CDR2 is SMNVEV (reference sequence). This CDR3 is 15 amino acids long. J lost 1 base, V lost 3 bases, and 5 bases had no gene match. CDR3 region: CASSLRTGISYEQYF. The CDR3 nucleotides read TGTGCCAGCAGTTTGCGGACAGGGATATCCTACGAGCAGTACTTC.

This rearrangement joins TRBV5-1 to TRBJ2-1; TRBD2 agrees at 13 bases. Trimming removed 4 bases from V and 0 bases from J; junction bases left unmatched: 10. This CDR3 spans 19 amino acids. Germline V lookup: CDR1 SGHRS, CDR2 YFSETQ. DNA of the CDR3: TGCGCCAGCAGCGGGCGGACTAGCGGGAGTCTGCGCTCCTACAATGAGCAGTTCTTC. Translated, it gives CASSGRTSGSLRSYNEQFF.

The chain recombines TRBV7-9 with TRBJ1-5, with D maybe TRBD1 (5 bases). Germline CDR1 and CDR2: SEHNR and FQNEAQ (reference sequence). The ends were cut back, 5 bases at V and 5 bases at J, with 10 bases in the middle. The CDR3 runs 13 residues. CDR3 bases: TGTGCCAGCAGCGGGGCAGTAGATCAGCCCCAGCATTTT. Translating it yields CASSGAVDQPQHF.

The chain joins TRBV19 to TRBJ2-3; 10 bases line up with TRBD2. The germline gives CDR1 LNHDA, CDR2 SQIVND (reference sequence). The CDR3 loop spans 15 amino acids. V shed 3 bases, J shed 5 bases, and the junction held 5 bases outside the gene matches. Here the CDR3 reads CASSMASGRLDTQYF. For the CDR3, the DNA is TGTGCCAGTAGTATGGCTAGCGGGAGATTAGATACGCAGTATTTT.

The gene calls are TRBV9 and TRBJ2-1; perhaps TRBD2 as D (7 bases). CDR1 and CDR2 from the germline V gene are SGDLS and YYNGEE. This CDR3 has 16 amino acids. Trimming shortened V by 1 base and J by 5 bases, and 16 bases separated the two germline ends. CDR3 residues: CASSVRAGEGDNEQFF. The CDR3 DNA reads TGTGCCAGCAGCGTAAGGGCGGGAGAGGGGGACAATGAGCAGTTCTTC.

This clone was detected once. The chain links TRBV10-3 to TRBJ2-5; D may correspond to TRBD1 or TRBD2 (7 bases each). Trimming pared 7 bases from V and 4 bases from J, leaving 16 bases between. The CDR3 length is 14 residues. Germline CDR1 is ENHRY and CDR2 is SYGVKD. CDR3 nucleotide sequence: TGTGCCATCAACCAACAGGGGAGGGGAGAGACCCAGTACTTC. It translates to CAINQQGRGETQYF.

Of note for this clone: Within the sample, other DNA sequences also encode this same CDR3. The V call is TRBV11-3, the J call TRBJ1-1; tentative D call: TRBD1 (5 bases). Germline values: CDR1 SGHNT, CDR2 YENEEA. V was clipped by 1 base and J by 0 bases, with 6 bases between them. CDR3 length equals 14 residues. For the CDR3, the DNA is TGTGCCAGCAGCTTAGGGGGGGTGAACACTGAAGCTTTCTTT. Residues: CASSLGGVNTEAFF.

The gene calls are TRBV27 and TRBJ2-1; 9 bases are a match to TRBD2. Germline CDR1 and CDR2: MNHEY and SMNVEV (reference sequence). CDR3 length: 13 amino acids. The V gene end was trimmed by 4 bases and the J gene end by 12 bases; junction bases not matched to a gene: 7. The CDR3: CASSSTSGWGQFF. In nucleotides, the CDR3 is TGTGCCAGCAGTTCCACTAGCGGGTGGGGGCAGTTCTTC.

The V gene is TRBV7-9, the J gene TRBJ2-7, with D perhaps matching TRBD1 or TRBD2 (5 bases each). V lost 3 bases and J 3 bases, leaving 15 bases between the germline ends. The CDR3 is 15 amino acids. Germline CDR1 is SEHNR and CDR2 is FQNEAQ (reference sequence). CDR3 loop: CASSFPRDGNYEQYF. The DNA of the CDR3 is TGTGCCAGCAGCTTTCCCCGGGACGGAAACTACGAGCAGTACTTC. The whole variable domain, remainder taken from reference TRBV7-9 and TRBJ2-7, is DTGVSQNPRHKITKRGQNVTFRCDPISEHNRLYWYRQTLGQGPEFLTYFQNEAQLEKSRLLSDRFSAERPKGSFSTLEIQRTEQGDSAMYLCASSFPRDGNYEQYFGPGTRLTVT.